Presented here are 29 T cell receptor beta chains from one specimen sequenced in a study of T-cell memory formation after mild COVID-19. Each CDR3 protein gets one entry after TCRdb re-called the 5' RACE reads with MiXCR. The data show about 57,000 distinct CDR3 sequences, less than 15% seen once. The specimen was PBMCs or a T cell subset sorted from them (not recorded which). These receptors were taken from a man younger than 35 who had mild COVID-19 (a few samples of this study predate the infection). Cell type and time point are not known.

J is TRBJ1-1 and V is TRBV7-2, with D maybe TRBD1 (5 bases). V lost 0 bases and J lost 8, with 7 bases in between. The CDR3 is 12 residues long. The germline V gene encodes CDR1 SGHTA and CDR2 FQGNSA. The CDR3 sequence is CASSLARQEAFF. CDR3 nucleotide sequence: TGTGCCAGCAGCTTAGCCAGACAGGAAGCTTTCTTT.

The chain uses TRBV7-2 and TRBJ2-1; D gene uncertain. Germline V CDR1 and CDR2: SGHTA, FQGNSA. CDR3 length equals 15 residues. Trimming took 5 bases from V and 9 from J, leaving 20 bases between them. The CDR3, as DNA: TGTGCCAGCAGCCCCGGCCCTAGTCGGCTCTCTGAGCAGTTCTTC. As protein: CASSPGPSRLSEQFF.

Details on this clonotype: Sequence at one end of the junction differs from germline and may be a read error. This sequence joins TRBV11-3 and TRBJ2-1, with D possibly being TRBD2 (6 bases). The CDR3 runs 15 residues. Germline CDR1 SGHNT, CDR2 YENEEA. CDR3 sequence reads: CASSPSGDLYTEQFF. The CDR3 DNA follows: TGTGCCAGCAGCCCGTCGGGGGATCTCTACACTGAGCAGTTCTTC.

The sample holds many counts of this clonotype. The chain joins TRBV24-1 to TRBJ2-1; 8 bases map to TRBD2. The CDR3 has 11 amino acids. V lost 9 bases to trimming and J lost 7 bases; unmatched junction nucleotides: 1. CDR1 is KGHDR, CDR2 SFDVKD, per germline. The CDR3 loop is CATREGNEQFF. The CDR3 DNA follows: TGTGCCACCCGGGAGGGGAATGAGCAGTTCTTC.

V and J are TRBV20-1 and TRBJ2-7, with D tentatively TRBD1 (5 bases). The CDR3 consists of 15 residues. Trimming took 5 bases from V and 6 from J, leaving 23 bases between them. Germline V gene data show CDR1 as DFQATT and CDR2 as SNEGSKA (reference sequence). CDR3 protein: CSAPHVGAVAGEQYF. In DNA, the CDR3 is TGCAGTGCTCCCCATGTTGGGGCGGTGGCAGGCGAGCAGTACTTC.

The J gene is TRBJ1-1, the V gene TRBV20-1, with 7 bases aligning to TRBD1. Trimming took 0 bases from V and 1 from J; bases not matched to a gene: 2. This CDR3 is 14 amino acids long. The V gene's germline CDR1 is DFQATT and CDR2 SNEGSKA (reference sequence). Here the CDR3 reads CSARDGTANTEAFF. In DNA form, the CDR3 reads TGCAGTGCTAGAGATGGGACAGCGAACACTGAAGCTTTCTTT.

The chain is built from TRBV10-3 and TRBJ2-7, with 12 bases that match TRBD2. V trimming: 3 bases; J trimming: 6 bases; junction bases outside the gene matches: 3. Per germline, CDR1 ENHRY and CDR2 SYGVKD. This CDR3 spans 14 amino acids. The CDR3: CAISDSSGRAEQYF. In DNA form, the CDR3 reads TGTGCCATCAGTGATTCTAGCGGGAGGGCCGAGCAGTACTTC.

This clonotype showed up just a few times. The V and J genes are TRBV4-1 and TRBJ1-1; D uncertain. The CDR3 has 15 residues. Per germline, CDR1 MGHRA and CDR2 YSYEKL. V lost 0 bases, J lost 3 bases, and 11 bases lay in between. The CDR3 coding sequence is TGCGCCAGCAGCCAAGACCCGGGGAGCTACACTGAAGCTTTCTTT. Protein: CASSQDPGSYTEAFF.

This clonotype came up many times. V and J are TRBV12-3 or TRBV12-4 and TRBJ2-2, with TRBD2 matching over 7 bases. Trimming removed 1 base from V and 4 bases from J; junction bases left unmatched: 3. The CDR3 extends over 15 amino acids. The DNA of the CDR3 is TGTGCCAGCAGTTTAGGGCAGCGGGGCACCGGGGAGCTGTTTTTT. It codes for CASSLGQRGTGELFF.

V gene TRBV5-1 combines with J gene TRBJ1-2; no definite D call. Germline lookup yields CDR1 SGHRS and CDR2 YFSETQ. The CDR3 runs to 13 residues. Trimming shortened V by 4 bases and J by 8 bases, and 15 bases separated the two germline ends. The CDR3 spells CASSKLQLGGYTF. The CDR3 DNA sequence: TGCGCCAGCAGCAAATTACAACTAGGCGGCTACACCTTC.

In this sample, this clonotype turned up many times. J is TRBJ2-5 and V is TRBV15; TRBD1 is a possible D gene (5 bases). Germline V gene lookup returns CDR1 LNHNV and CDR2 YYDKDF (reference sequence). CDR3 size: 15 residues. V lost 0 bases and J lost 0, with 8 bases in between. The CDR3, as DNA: TGTGCCACCAGCAGAGATGGGGCGTACCAAGAGACCCAGTACTTC. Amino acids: CATSRDGAYQETQYF.

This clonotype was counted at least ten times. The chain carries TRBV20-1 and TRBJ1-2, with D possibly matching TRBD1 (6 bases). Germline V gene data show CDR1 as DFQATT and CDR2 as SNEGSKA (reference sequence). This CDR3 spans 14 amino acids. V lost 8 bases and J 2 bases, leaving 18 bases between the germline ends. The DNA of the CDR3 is TGCAGTACCGATGTGGTGACAGGCAACTATGGCTACACCTTC. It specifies CSTDVVTGNYGYTF.

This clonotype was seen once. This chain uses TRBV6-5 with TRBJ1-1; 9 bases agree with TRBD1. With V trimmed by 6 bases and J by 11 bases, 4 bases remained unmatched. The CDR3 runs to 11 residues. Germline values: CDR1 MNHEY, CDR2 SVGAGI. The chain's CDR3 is CASRGQGGAFF. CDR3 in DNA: TGTGCCAGCAGGGGACAGGGTGGGGCTTTCTTT.

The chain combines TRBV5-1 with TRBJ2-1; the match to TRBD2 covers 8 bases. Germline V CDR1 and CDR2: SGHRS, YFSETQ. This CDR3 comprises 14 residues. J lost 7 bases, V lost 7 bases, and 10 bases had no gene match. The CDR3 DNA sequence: TGCGCCAGCCGAGAAAGGCTAGCGGGTAATGAGCAGTTCTTC. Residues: CASRERLAGNEQFF.

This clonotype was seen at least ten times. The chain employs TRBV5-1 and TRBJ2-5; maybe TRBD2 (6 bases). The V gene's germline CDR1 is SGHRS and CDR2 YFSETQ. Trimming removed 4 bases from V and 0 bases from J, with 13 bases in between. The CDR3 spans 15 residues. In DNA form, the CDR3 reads TGCGCCAGCAGCACTAACCGGGACTACCAAGAGACCCAGTACTTC. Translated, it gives CASSTNRDYQETQYF.

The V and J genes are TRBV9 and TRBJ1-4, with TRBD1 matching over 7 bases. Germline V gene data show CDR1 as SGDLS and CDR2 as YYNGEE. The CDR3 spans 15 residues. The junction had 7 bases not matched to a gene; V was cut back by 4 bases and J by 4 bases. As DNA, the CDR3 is TGTGCCAGCAGCCCCAGGGGGAGGGATAATGAAAAACTGTTTTTT. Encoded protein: CASSPRGRDNEKLFF.

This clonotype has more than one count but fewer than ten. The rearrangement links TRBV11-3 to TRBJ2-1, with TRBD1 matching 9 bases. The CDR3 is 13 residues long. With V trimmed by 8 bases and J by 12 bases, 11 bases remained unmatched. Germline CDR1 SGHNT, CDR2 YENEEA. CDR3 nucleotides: TGTGCCAGCTCACAGGGGGCCCAGTTATCGCAGTTCTTC. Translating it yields CASSQGAQLSQFF.

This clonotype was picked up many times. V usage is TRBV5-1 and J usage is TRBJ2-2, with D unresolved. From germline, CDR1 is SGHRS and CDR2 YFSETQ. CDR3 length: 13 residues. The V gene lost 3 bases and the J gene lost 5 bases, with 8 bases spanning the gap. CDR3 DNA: TGCGCCAGCAGCTCCACTTTGACCGGGGAGCTGTTTTTT. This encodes CASSSTLTGELFF.

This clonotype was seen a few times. The CDR3 DNA reads as TGTGCCAGCTCACCACGGACTAGCTCAGGGGAGCCGCAGTATTTT. Its protein product is CASSPRTSSGEPQYF. The chain has TRBV18 and TRBJ2-3; TRBD2 matches 8 bases. The CDR3 has 15 residues. J lost 10 bases, V lost 1 base, and 10 bases had no gene match. Germline V gives CDR1 KGHSH, CDR2 LQKENI.

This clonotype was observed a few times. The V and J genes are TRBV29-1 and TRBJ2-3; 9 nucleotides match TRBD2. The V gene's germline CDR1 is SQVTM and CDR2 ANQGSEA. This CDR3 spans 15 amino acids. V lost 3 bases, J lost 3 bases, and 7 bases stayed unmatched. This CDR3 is CSVEAERGVTDTQYF. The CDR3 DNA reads TGCAGCGTTGAGGCCGAGCGGGGGGTTACAGATACGCAGTATTTT.

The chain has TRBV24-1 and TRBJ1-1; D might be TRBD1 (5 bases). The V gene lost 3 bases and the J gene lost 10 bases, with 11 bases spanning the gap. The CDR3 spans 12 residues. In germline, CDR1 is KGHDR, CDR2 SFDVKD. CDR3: CATSDKWGSAFF. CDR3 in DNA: TGTGCCACCAGTGATAAATGGGGGTCAGCTTTCTTT.

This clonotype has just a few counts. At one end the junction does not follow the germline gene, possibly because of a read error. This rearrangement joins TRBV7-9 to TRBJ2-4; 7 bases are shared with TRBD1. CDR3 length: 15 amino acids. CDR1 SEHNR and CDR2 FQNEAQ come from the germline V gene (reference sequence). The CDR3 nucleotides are TGTGCCAGCAGCTTAAGGGGCGGAACAGGGGTAGATTGGCACTTC. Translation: CASSLRGGTGVDWHF.

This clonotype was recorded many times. CDR3 sequence (DNA): TGTGCCAGCAGCGCCGGGACTAGTTACGAGCAGTACGTC. Translated: CASSAGTSYEQYV. The gene calls are TRBV7-2 and TRBJ2-7, with 8 bases aligning to TRBD2. Germline V gene lookup returns CDR1 SGHTA and CDR2 FQGNSA. V lost 5 bases and J lost 4; bases outside the gene matches: 4. This CDR3 has 13 residues.

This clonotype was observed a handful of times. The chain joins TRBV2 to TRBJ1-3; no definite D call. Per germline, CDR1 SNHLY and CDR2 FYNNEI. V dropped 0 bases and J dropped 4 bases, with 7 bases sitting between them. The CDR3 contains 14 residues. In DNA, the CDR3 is TGTGCCAGCAGTGAAGCGCGGCAGGGAAACACCATATATTTT. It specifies CASSEARQGNTIYF.

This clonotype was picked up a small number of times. CDR3 coding DNA: TGTGCCAGCAGCCTCGGAGGGGCCGTCGAGCAGTACGTC. This gives the protein CASSLGGAVEQYV. The gene calls are TRBV6-2 or TRBV6-3 and TRBJ2-7; tentative D call: TRBD2 (6 bases). With 6 bases removed from V and 6 bases from J, the gap between germline ends came to 15 bases. The CDR3 is made up of 13 amino acids. The germline V gene encodes CDR1 MNHEY and CDR2 SVGEGT.

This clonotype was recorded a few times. CDR3 in DNA: TGCGCCAGCAGCCAAGCGGTGGTGGGACAGAGAATCAATGAGCAGTTCTTC. It encodes CASSQAVVGQRINEQFF. The rearrangement joins TRBV4-1 to TRBJ2-1; 7 bases are shared with TRBD1. CDR1 and CDR2 from the germline V gene are MGHRA and YSYEKL. Trimming removed 1 base from V and 6 bases from J; junction bases left unmatched: 12. The CDR3 is 17 amino acids.

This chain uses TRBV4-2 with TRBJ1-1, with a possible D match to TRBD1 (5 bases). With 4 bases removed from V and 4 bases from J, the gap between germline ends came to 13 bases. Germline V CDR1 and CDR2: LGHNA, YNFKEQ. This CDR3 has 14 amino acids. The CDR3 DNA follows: TGTGCCAGCAGCCCGGAGGGGTCCCCCACTGAAGCTTTCTTT. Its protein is CASSPEGSPTEAFF.

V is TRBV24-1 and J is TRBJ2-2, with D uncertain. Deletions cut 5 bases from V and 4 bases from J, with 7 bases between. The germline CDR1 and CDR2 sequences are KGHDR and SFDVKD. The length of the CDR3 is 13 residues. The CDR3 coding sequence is TGTGCCACCAGTGCCGACGGCACCGGGGAGCTGTTTTTT. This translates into CATSADGTGELFF.

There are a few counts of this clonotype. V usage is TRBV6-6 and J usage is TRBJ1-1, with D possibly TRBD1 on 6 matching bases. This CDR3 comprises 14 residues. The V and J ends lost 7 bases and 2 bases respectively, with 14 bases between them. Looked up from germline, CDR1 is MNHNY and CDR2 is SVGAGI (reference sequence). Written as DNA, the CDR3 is TGTGCCAGCAAAGGGGACACCCGCAACACTGAAGCTTTCTTT. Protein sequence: CASKGDTRNTEAFF.